The present TCR beta chain was sequenced within a study of T-cell memory formation after mild COVID-19. Germline CDR1 and CDR2: SGHDN and FVKESK. The V segment lost 6 bases and the J segment 6 bases; nucleotides outside the gene matches: 6. This CDR3 is built from 13 residues. This clonotype has only a few counts. TCRdb processed the 5' RACE reads anew with MiXCR; each CDR3 protein has one entry. Here the sample spans 560,000 or so distinct CDR3 sequences, around 16% being singletons. Sequencing was carried out using PBMCs or a T cell subset sorted from them (not recorded which). The chain has TRBV14 and TRBJ2-7; 9 nucleotides align to TRBD1. The receptor's source is an adult woman who had mild COVID-19 (a few samples of this study predate the infection). Cell type and time point are not known. As DNA, the CDR3 is TGTGCCAGCAGTAAAGGACAGGGGTTCGAGCAGTACTTC. Translating it yields CASSKGQGFEQYF.